Shown below are 26 T cell receptor beta chains from a single sample sequenced in a study of cytomegalovirus exposure and HLA in healthy donors. This PCR relied on a set of 60 Vbeta primers and 13 Jbeta primers. Some clones are missing from TCRdb's copy, which holds only in-frame ones; the method was immunoSEQ multiplex PCR. The sample lists about 150,000 clones; around 73% were seen once. Sequencing input: PBMCs. The receptor set was obtained from a male donor in good health and CMV-seronegative.

The rearrangement links TRBV19 to TRBJ1-1; D is unresolved. Germline assignment: CDR1 LNHDA and CDR2 SQIVND (reference sequence). The ends were cut back, 3 bases at V and 0 bases at J, with 5 bases in the middle. The CDR3 is 13 amino acids. The CDR3 region has the DNA TGTGCCAGTAGTATTCGGGTGAACACTGAAGCTTTCTTT. Protein: CASSIRVNTEAFF.

This rearrangement joins TRBV5-4 to TRBJ2-1; 7 bases fit TRBD2. V shed 0 bases, J shed 7 bases, and the junction held 4 bases outside the gene matches. Germline V gene sequence: CDR1 SGHNT, CDR2 YYREEE (reference sequence). This CDR3 contains 14 residues. CDR3 DNA: TGTGCCAGCAGCTTGGTCGCGGGAGTAAATGAGCAGTTCTTC. Translated, it gives CASSLVAGVNEQFF.

The chain uses TRBV7-2 and TRBJ1-5, with D possibly matching TRBD1 (6 bases). Germline V gene sequence: CDR1 SGHTA, CDR2 FQGNSA. Trimming removed 6 bases from V and 0 bases from J, with 9 bases in between. CDR3 length: 14 residues. Here the CDR3 reads CASRGGDSNQPQHF. The CDR3, as DNA: TGTGCCAGCAGAGGGGGGGATAGCAATCAGCCCCAGCATTTT.

The chain joins TRBV4-3 to TRBJ2-2; the match to TRBD2 covers 8 bases. CDR3 length equals 16 residues. The germline V gene encodes CDR1 LGHNA and CDR2 YSLEER. The junction had 6 bases not matched to a gene; V was cut back by 1 base and J by 5 bases. DNA of the CDR3: TGCGCCAGCAGCCAAGTTAACGGGGGGGCAACCGGGGAGCTGTTTTTT. Amino acid sequence: CASSQVNGGATGELFF.

This clone was counted between two and nine times. The chain is built from TRBV7-7 and TRBJ2-1; D is perhaps TRBD2 (6 bases). Germline lookup yields CDR1 SSHAT and CDR2 FNYEAQ (reference sequence). The CDR3 runs 16 residues. Between the trimmed V and J ends, which lost 5 bases and 6 bases, there was a span of 20 bases. The CDR3 sequence is CASSTHTGTDSNEQFF. CDR3 sequence (DNA): TGTGCCAGCAGCACGCACACCGGGACTGATTCCAATGAGCAGTTCTTC.

The rearrangement uses TRBV5-4 and TRBJ2-1, with 9 bases identical to TRBD1. The CDR3 is made up of 15 amino acids. Germline lookup yields CDR1 SGHNT and CDR2 YYREEE (reference sequence). J was trimmed by 4 bases and V by 4 bases; bases with no gene match: 6. The CDR3 spells CASSQATGGYNEQFF. The CDR3 nucleotides read TGTGCCAGCAGCCAGGCGACAGGGGGGTACAATGAGCAGTTCTTC.

V and J are TRBV27 and TRBJ2-1; 7 bases match TRBD2. Germline-derived CDR1 and CDR2 are MNHEY and SMNVEV (reference sequence). The CDR3 length is 16 residues. V was pared by 0 bases and J by 1 base, with 3 bases of the junction left unmatched. The CDR3 region has the DNA TGTGCCAGCAGTTTATCGGGGCGGGGGTCCTACAATGAGCAGTTCTTC. Its protein is CASSLSGRGSYNEQFF.

This clone showed up just once. The rearrangement uses TRBV5-1 and TRBJ1-2, with D perhaps matching TRBD1 (6 bases). The CDR3 runs 15 residues. Germline V lookup: CDR1 SGHRS, CDR2 YFSETQ. V was pared by 3 bases and J by 4 bases, with 16 bases between. The CDR3 DNA sequence: TGCGCCAGCAGCTGGACGCCGACAGGTAGCTATGGCTACACCTTC. This encodes CASSWTPTGSYGYTF.

This chain links TRBV6-4 with TRBJ2-2, with TRBD2 matching 7 bases. Germline values: CDR1 MRHNA, CDR2 SNTAGT. V trimming: 6 bases; J trimming: 7 bases; junction bases outside the gene matches: 8. There are 14 residues in the CDR3. CDR3 in DNA: TGTGCCAGCAGGCCCGCAGGGAGGGACGGGGAGCTGTTTTTT. This sequence encodes CASRPAGRDGELFF.

V and J are TRBV11-3 and TRBJ1-5, with 7 bases fitting TRBD1. This CDR3 comprises 20 residues. Germline values: CDR1 SGHNT, CDR2 YENEEA. V shed 4 bases and J 0 bases; nucleotides not matched to a gene: 18. As DNA, the CDR3 is TGTGCCAGCAGCTCGGACAGGTGTACCCTAAACCTTTATAGCAATCAGCCCCAGCATTTT. Its protein product is CASSSDRCTLNLYSNQPQHF.

This clone was observed a single time. The V and J genes are TRBV5-4 and TRBJ2-1; tentative D call: TRBD2 (5 bases). This CDR3 has 13 residues. Trimming left V 1 base short and J 5 bases short, with 7 bases between. Germline-derived CDR1 and CDR2 are SGHNT and YYREEE (reference sequence). CDR3 DNA sequence: TGTGCCAGCAGCTTGTTAGCGAACAATGAGCAGTTCTTC. Protein: CASSLLANNEQFF.

The rearrangement joins TRBV27 to TRBJ2-3, with D tentatively TRBD2 (6 bases). The CDR3 has 16 residues. Germline-derived CDR1 and CDR2 are MNHEY and SMNVEV (reference sequence). V gave up 4 bases and J gave up 3 bases, with 17 bases separating them. The DNA of the CDR3 is TGTGCCAGCAGTTACCTGAGGGGCGGGGCAACAGATACGCAGTATTTT. It codes for CASSYLRGGATDTQYF.

V is TRBV28 and J is TRBJ1-2; TRBD1 aligns across 8 bases. J was trimmed by 0 bases and V by 5 bases; bases with no gene match: 20. CDR3 length: 20 amino acids. Germline CDR1 MDHEN, CDR2 SYDVKM. CDR3 in amino acids: CASSPSMGKNGQGSNYGYTF. As DNA, the CDR3 is TGTGCCAGCAGTCCATCAATGGGAAAGAACGGACAGGGCTCTAACTATGGCTACACCTTC.

Only a few counts were recorded for this clone. V is TRBV5-1 and J is TRBJ2-3, with 7 bases fitting TRBD1. After removal of 0 bases from V and 4 bases from J, the junction contained 2 bases not matched to a gene. This CDR3 region has 14 residues. Germline V gives CDR1 SGHRS, CDR2 YFSETQ. Here the CDR3 DNA reads TGCGCCAGCAGCTTGGACGGGACAGCAGATACGCAGTATTTT. Translating gives CASSLDGTADTQYF.

The chain joins TRBV28 to TRBJ1-2; possibly TRBD1 for D (6 bases). The germline gives CDR1 MDHEN, CDR2 SYDVKM. This CDR3 is built from 13 residues. V gave up 4 bases and J gave up 8 bases, with 14 bases separating them. Written as DNA, the CDR3 is TGTGCCAGCAGTTCCCCTACGAGGGGGGGCTACACCTTC. Encoded protein: CASSSPTRGGYTF.

The chain is built from TRBV5-8 and TRBJ1-2; 7 positions match TRBD1. Germline V gene data show CDR1 as SGHTS and CDR2 as YDEGEE. V was clipped by 2 bases and J by 4 bases; unmatched bases: 5. The CDR3 consists of 14 residues. The DNA for the CDR3 is TGTGCCAGCAGCTTAGGGACAGAGCCCTATGGCTACACCTTC. It yields the protein CASSLGTEPYGYTF.

The chain employs TRBV19 and TRBJ1-1; 9 bases are shared with TRBD1. The V gene's germline CDR1 is LNHDA and CDR2 SQIVND (reference sequence). The length of the CDR3 is 17 residues. Trimming removed 3 bases from V and 5 bases from J; junction bases left unmatched: 13. CDR3 protein: CASSILASGQGGTEAFF. CDR3 nucleotide sequence: TGTGCCAGTAGTATTCTGGCCTCGGGACAGGGTGGAACTGAAGCTTTCTTT.

This chain connects TRBV7-6 to TRBJ1-5, with TRBD1 identical over 7 bases. Germline V lookup: CDR1 SGHVS, CDR2 FNYEAQ. There are 15 residues in the CDR3. J gave up 1 base and V 4 bases, and 4 bases lay outside the gene matches. The CDR3 sequence is CASSSRTGSNQPQHF. The CDR3 nucleotides are TGTGCCAGCAGCTCCAGGACAGGAAGCAATCAGCCCCAGCATTTT.

This rearrangement joins TRBV7-2 to TRBJ2-5, with 7 nucleotides matching TRBD2. This CDR3 is 15 amino acids long. CDR1 and CDR2 from the germline V gene are SGHTA and FQGNSA. J was trimmed by 0 bases and V by 1 base; bases with no gene match: 2. The chain's CDR3 is CASSLVLANQETQYF. The CDR3 DNA reads as TGTGCCAGCAGCTTAGTACTAGCGAACCAAGAGACCCAGTACTTC.

About this clone: A junction boundary mismatches the germline segment, possibly from a read error. The chain is built from TRBV7-7 and TRBJ2-7; 11 bases agree with TRBD1. Per the germline V gene, CDR1 is SSHAT and CDR2 is FNYEAQ (reference sequence). There are 20 residues in the CDR3. DNA for the CDR3: TGTGCTAGCAGCTCGGGGGTGGGACAGGGGGATATGCCCAACTCCTACGAGCAGTACTTC. Encoded protein: CASSSGVGQGDMPNSYEQYF. Supplemented by reference TRBV7-7 and TRBJ2-7, the full variable domain reads GAGVSQSPRYKVTKRGQDVTLRCDPISSHATLYWYQQALGQGPEFLTYFNYEAQPDKSGLPSDRFSAERPEGSISTLTIQRTEQRDSAMYRCASSSGVGQGDMPNSYEQYFGPGTRLTVT.

This clone was recorded a few times. The chain recombines TRBV28 with TRBJ1-1, with 8 bases aligning to TRBD1. V shed 6 bases and J 1 base; nucleotides not matched to a gene: 13. There are 17 residues in the CDR3. The germline CDR1 and CDR2 sequences are MDHEN and SYDVKM. CDR3 in DNA: TGTGCCAGCAGCCAACCCGGACAGGGATTGCAGAACACTGAAGCTTTCTTT. This translates into CASSQPGQGLQNTEAFF.

A remark on this clone: A junction end diverges from the germline sequence, so it may reflect a read error. The chain has TRBV13 and TRBJ2-4; D is perhaps TRBD1 (7 bases). The CDR3 is made up of 14 amino acids. Germline-derived CDR1 and CDR2 are PRHDT and FYEKMQ (reference sequence). The CDR3 bases are TGTGCCAGCGGCTTAGGGCAGGGGGGCAACATTCAGTACTTC. Translating gives CASGLGQGGNIQYF.

The rearrangement links TRBV23-1 to TRBJ1-2; TRBD1 matches at 8 bases. TRBV23-1 is assigned to the ORF class and has an uncertain function. V gave up 2 bases and J gave up 7 bases; unmatched junction bases: 0. The CDR3 is 12 residues long. CDR3 nucleotides: TGCGCCAGCAGTCAACAGGGGGCTGGCTACACCTTC. This translates into CASSQQGAGYTF.

The chain links TRBV7-2 to TRBJ1-1, with D unclear. Germline values: CDR1 SGHTA, CDR2 FQGNSA. Trimming removed 2 bases from V and 2 bases from J, with 9 bases in between. CDR3 length equals 14 residues. The CDR3 DNA is TGTGCCAGCAGCTTAATGTCGGGTAACACTGAAGCTTTCTTT. Residues: CASSLMSGNTEAFF.

This clone was counted only a few times. The chain joins TRBV7-9 to TRBJ1-4; 10 positions match TRBD1. Germline-derived CDR1 and CDR2 are SEHNR and FQNEAQ (reference sequence). V trimming: 8 bases; J trimming: 6 bases; junction bases outside the gene matches: 3. The CDR3 extends over 13 amino acids. The CDR3, as DNA: TGTGCCAGCGACAGGGGGCAATATGAAAAACTGTTTTTT. Its protein product is CASDRGQYEKLFF. The entire variable domain, with the rest obtained from reference TRBV7-9 and TRBJ1-4, is as follows: DTGVSQNPRHKITKRGQNVTFRCDPISEHNRLYWYRQTLGQGPEFLTYFQNEAQLEKSRLLSDRFSAERPKGSFSTLEIQRTEQGDSAMYLCASDRGQYEKLFFGSGTQLSVL.

This clone was counted only a few times. DNA for the CDR3: TGTGCCAGCAGTTCCGGGGGAGGCCTAACCATTCAGTACTTC. Amino acid sequence: CASSSGGGLTIQYF. V usage is TRBV28 and J usage is TRBJ2-4; D possibly corresponds to TRBD2 (6 bases). V lost 4 bases and J 9 bases, leaving 16 bases between the germline ends. Germline V gene data show CDR1 as MDHEN and CDR2 as SYDVKM. This CDR3 spans 14 amino acids.